The T cell receptor (beta chain) under discussion was sequenced for a study of T cell responses to AZD1222 COVID-19 vaccine. Study-wide background: Investigators merged groups given second doses at roughly 4 or roughly 12 weeks. Study outcomes and limitations: All repertoire sampling was performed exclusively after the peak T cell response. Possibly, clonal diversity was underestimated; donors were largely white British and included more females. Among vaccine-associated CD4 TCRs, coverage spanned spike, with dominance at 160-218 and 743-854.

The table came from immunoSEQ multiplex PCR; TCRdb's copy has only in-frame clones and leaves some out. The sample records roughly 160,000 clones, 88% being singletons. The CDR3 totals 14 residues. Germline V gene data show CDR1 as SSHAT and CDR2 as FNYEAQ (reference sequence). With regard to this clone: Its antigen is as yet unknown. The germline gene is not matched at one end of the junction; a read error may be the cause.

V gene TRBV7-7 combines with J gene TRBJ2-2; D unresolved. This clonotype originated in an adult in good health. The sample here was peripheral blood, taken on day 0 of AZD1222 vaccination. In DNA, the CDR3 is TGTGCTAGCAGCCGAGGTGGGAACACCGGGGAGCTGTTTTTT. Translation: CASSRGGNTGELFF. Complete variable domain (other parts from reference TRBV7-7 and TRBJ2-2): GAGVSQSPRYKVTKRGQDVTLRCDPISSHATLYWYQQALGQGPEFLTYFNYEAQPDKSGLPSDRFSAERPEGSISTLTIQRTEQRDSAMYRCASSRGGNTGELFFGEGSRLTVL.